This passage covers 30 T cell receptor beta chains from one sample sequenced in a study of response to subunit inactivated influenza vaccine. MiXCR, applied by TCRdb to the RT-PCR reads, yields one record per CDR3 protein. The data show roughly 500,000 distinct CDR3 sequences, under 25% seen once. These records were also assigned to another study, of T cells expressing NK-cell markers. According to that study: UMI-tagged 5'RACE template switching yielded the TCR beta cDNA.

The sample was CD4+ T cells sorted from PBMCs, taken approximately 13 days after vaccination. The receptors here all came from a man aged 50-60 years who received an inactivated influenza vaccine.

The chain links TRBV28 to TRBJ2-5; D not resolved. The V gene's germline CDR1 is MDHEN and CDR2 SYDVKM. V lost 2 bases and J 3 bases, leaving 10 bases between the germline ends. CDR3 length: 14 amino acids. CDR3 DNA: TGTGCCAGCAGTTTACCAAGGGTTGAAGAGACCCAGTACTTC. As protein: CASSLPRVEETQYF.

The chain carries TRBV6-2 or TRBV6-3 and TRBJ2-3; 14 positions match TRBD2. V lost 6 bases to trimming and J lost 4 bases; unmatched junction nucleotides: 3. The CDR3 is 15 amino acids. CDR1 and CDR2 (germline): MNHEY, SVGEGT. Written as DNA, the CDR3 is TGTGCCAGCAGGAGGACTAGCGGGAGGTCAGATACGCAGTATTTT. It is translated as CASRRTSGRSDTQYF.

The table lists this clonotype with a few counts. The J gene is TRBJ2-3, the V gene TRBV4-1, with D perhaps TRBD1 or TRBD2 (5 bases each). The V end lost 3 bases, the J end lost 4 bases, and 8 bases lay between the germline ends. Germline V lookup: CDR1 MGHRA, CDR2 YSYEKL. The CDR3 is 13 residues long. Here the CDR3 DNA reads TGCGCCAGCAGCCACGAGGGGCCAGATACGCAGTATTTT. Amino acid sequence: CASSHEGPDTQYF.

V usage is TRBV20-1 and J usage is TRBJ1-6; D may be TRBD1 (6 bases). The germline V and J ends were trimmed by 1 base and 3 bases, with 13 bases remaining between them. CDR3 size: 16 residues. The V gene's germline CDR1 is DFQATT and CDR2 SNEGSKA (reference sequence). This CDR3 is CSARGFGGHYNSPLHF. In DNA form, the CDR3 reads TGCAGTGCTAGAGGTTTCGGGGGCCACTATAATTCACCCCTCCACTTT.

J is TRBJ2-5 and V is TRBV4-2; D might be TRBD2 (6 bases). V was trimmed by 1 base and J by 8 bases, leaving 14 bases between them. The CDR3 covers 14 residues. CDR1 is LGHNA and CDR2 is YNFKEQ in the germline V gene. The chain's CDR3 is CASSQVTGGDTQYF. DNA of the CDR3: TGTGCCAGCAGCCAAGTTACGGGCGGGGATACCCAGTACTTC.

J is TRBJ2-3 and V is TRBV10-3; D possibly uses TRBD1 or TRBD2 (5 bases each). The V and J ends lost 6 bases and 0 bases respectively, with 10 bases between them. CDR3 length: 14 amino acids. Germline CDR1 ENHRY, CDR2 SYGVKD. This chain's CDR3 is CAISGAPSTDTQYF. CDR3 in DNA: TGTGCCATCAGCGGGGCGCCGAGCACAGATACGCAGTATTTT.

The chain carries TRBV4-2 and TRBJ2-1; D may be TRBD1 (5 bases). Germline V lookup: CDR1 LGHNA, CDR2 YNFKEQ. This CDR3 is 16 amino acids long. Trimming pared 2 bases from V and 4 bases from J, leaving 15 bases between. CDR3: CASSQRSDTLYNEQFF. The CDR3 nucleotides are TGTGCCAGCAGCCAAAGGTCGGACACCCTATACAATGAGCAGTTCTTC.

V usage is TRBV19 and J usage is TRBJ1-1; D might be TRBD1 (5 bases). V was shortened by 5 bases and J by 5 bases, with 15 bases between the two germline ends. The CDR3 is 14 amino acids. Germline CDR1 reads LNHDA; CDR2 reads SQIVND (reference sequence). CDR3 sequence reads: CASSLTAAGTEAFF. CDR3 nucleotide sequence: TGTGCCAGTAGTTTGACAGCGGCTGGGACTGAAGCTTTCTTT.

In this sample, this clonotype turned up a few times. The V gene is TRBV9, the J gene TRBJ2-3, with D possibly TRBD2 on 5 matching bases. V gave up 3 bases and J gave up 8 bases, with 10 bases separating them. This CDR3 region has 12 residues. The germline V gene has CDR1 SGDLS and CDR2 YYNGEE. The CDR3 region is CASSGGGSTQYF. The CDR3 nucleotides read TGTGCCAGCAGCGGGGGTGGGAGTACGCAGTATTTT. The full variable domain, with the rest looked up from reference TRBV9 and TRBJ2-3, is DSGVTQTPKHLITATGQRVTLRCSPRSGDLSVYWYQQSLDQGLQFLIQYYNGEERAKGNILERFSAQQFPDLHSELNLSSLELGDSALYFCASSGGGSTQYFGPGTRLTVL.

This clonotype was detected ten times or more. The chain joins TRBV12-3 or TRBV12-4 to TRBJ2-7; 8 positions agree with TRBD2. The V gene end was trimmed by 3 bases and the J gene end by 0 bases; junction bases not matched to a gene: 4. The CDR3 loop spans 15 amino acids. CDR3 sequence reads: CASSLGGGISYEQYF. The CDR3 DNA is TGTGCCAGCAGTTTGGGCGGGGGGATCTCCTACGAGCAGTACTTC.

This chain links TRBV6-2 or TRBV6-3 with TRBJ1-1; 8 bases line up with TRBD1. The CDR3 sequence is 14 residues long. After removal of 4 bases from V and 5 bases from J, the junction contained 6 bases not matched to a gene. The germline V gene has CDR1 MNHEY and CDR2 SVGEGT. The DNA for the CDR3 is TGTGCCAGCAGTTCCCGACAGGGGAGGACTGAAGCTTTCTTT. It is translated as CASSSRQGRTEAFF.

The chain carries TRBV7-2 and TRBJ2-2, with a weak D call TRBD1 (6 bases). The CDR3 is made up of 14 amino acids. Trimming removed 4 bases from V and 5 bases from J, with 11 bases in between. Germline V gene lookup returns CDR1 SGHTA and CDR2 FQGNSA. The CDR3 spells CASSSDRPTGELFF. CDR3 sequence (DNA): TGTGCCAGCAGCTCGGACAGACCTACCGGGGAGCTGTTTTTT.

This clonotype was detected a few times. This chain joins TRBV20-1 and TRBJ2-7, with 12 bases fitting TRBD2. The CDR3 length is 15 residues. With 5 bases clipped from V and 3 bases from J, the junction kept 8 bases outside the gene matches. CDR1 DFQATT and CDR2 SNEGSKA come from the germline V gene (reference sequence). This CDR3 reads CSALHGTSGLYEQYF. The CDR3 DNA follows: TGCAGTGCTCTTCATGGGACTAGCGGGCTCTACGAGCAGTACTTC.

V is TRBV27 and J is TRBJ2-2; maybe TRBD1 (6 bases). The CDR3 loop spans 15 amino acids. V lost 8 bases and J 0 bases, leaving 13 bases between the germline ends. Germline V gene sequence: CDR1 MNHEY, CDR2 SMNVEV (reference sequence). The CDR3 region is CASRDGQTNTGELFF. The CDR3 bases are TGTGCCAGCCGAGATGGACAGACGAACACCGGGGAGCTGTTTTTT.

This clonotype occurred a few times. The rearrangement uses TRBV3-1 and TRBJ2-1; no reliable D call. This CDR3 has 13 residues. Germline lookup yields CDR1 LGHDT and CDR2 YNNKEL (reference sequence). Trimming cost V 0 bases and J 6 bases, with 6 bases left between them. CDR3 DNA sequence: TGTGCCAGCAGCCAAGATCACCGCAATGAGCAGTTCTTC. This encodes CASSQDHRNEQFF.

This chain links TRBV5-1 with TRBJ2-1, with 11 bases that match TRBD2. Germline V gene data show CDR1 as SGHRS and CDR2 as YFSETQ. The CDR3 totals 17 residues. With 1 base clipped from V and 4 bases from J, the junction kept 7 bases outside the gene matches. Here the CDR3 DNA reads TGCGCCAGCAGCTTGACTAGCGGGAGTATGGTTTACAATGAGCAGTTCTTC. This translates into CASSLTSGSMVYNEQFF.

The table lists this clonotype with many counts. The chain joins TRBV12-3 or TRBV12-4 to TRBJ2-7, with 13 bases fitting TRBD2. The CDR3 is 18 residues long. V shed 6 bases and J 1 base; nucleotides not matched to a gene: 12. The CDR3 DNA reads as TGTGCCAGCAGACCGGGACTAGCGGGGTCCTTCACATCCTACGAGCAGTACTTC. It specifies CASRPGLAGSFTSYEQYF.

This clonotype was seen more than once but under ten times. The gene calls are TRBV7-2 and TRBJ1-2, with D perhaps TRBD1 (5 bases). V was clipped by 0 bases and J by 7 bases, with 15 bases between them. CDR3 length: 15 residues. Germline CDR1 reads SGHTA; CDR2 reads FQGNSA. The CDR3 is CASSLAEGRGGGYTF. Here the CDR3 DNA reads TGTGCCAGCAGCTTAGCGGAGGGGCGTGGTGGTGGCTACACCTTC.

The V call is TRBV27, the J call TRBJ1-5; 7 positions match TRBD1. CDR1 is MNHEY and CDR2 is SMNVEV in the germline V gene (reference sequence). Trimming at V came to 0 bases and at J to 13 bases, leaving 6 bases not matched to a gene. This CDR3 is built from 13 residues. The CDR3 is CASSLSIQGEQHF. The CDR3 DNA follows: TGTGCCAGCAGTTTATCGATCCAGGGGGAGCAGCATTTT.

The chain recombines TRBV5-1 with TRBJ1-3, with 7 bases that match TRBD1. CDR3 size: 15 residues. V dropped 4 bases and J dropped 4; count of bases not matched to a gene: 8. Germline CDR1 reads SGHRS; CDR2 reads YFSETQ. CDR3 residues: CASSLFDRAGNTIYF. CDR3 in DNA: TGCGCCAGCAGCCTCTTTGACAGGGCCGGAAACACCATATATTTT.

The V gene is TRBV3-1, the J gene TRBJ1-1; D might be TRBD1 (6 bases). The CDR3 consists of 16 residues. Trimming removed 3 bases from V and 1 base from J, with 15 bases in between. CDR1 is LGHDT, CDR2 YNNKEL, per germline (reference sequence). The CDR3, as DNA: TGTGCCAGCAGCCAGTGGGGGGCCTCTCCGAACACTGAAGCTTTCTTT. Its protein is CASSQWGASPNTEAFF.

This clonotype was seen a handful of times. The chain employs TRBV20-1 and TRBJ2-7; D may correspond to TRBD1 or TRBD2 (6 bases each). Germline V gene sequence: CDR1 DFQATT, CDR2 SNEGSKA (reference sequence). The CDR3 consists of 15 residues. Trimming removed 1 base at V and 1 base at J, with 14 bases between. CDR3 sequence: CSARGFGGLSYEQYF. CDR3 sequence (DNA): TGCAGTGCTAGAGGCTTTGGGGGGCTGTCCTACGAGCAGTACTTC.

The CDR3 bases are TGTGCCAGCAGTAATACCGGGACAGGGGCCACCGGGGAGCTGTTTTTT. This encodes CASSNTGTGATGELFF. The rearrangement uses TRBV25-1 and TRBJ2-2; 10 positions agree with TRBD1. CDR1 is MGHDK, CDR2 SYGVNS, per germline. Germline trimming cut 5 bases from V and 4 bases from J; bases unmatched to any gene: 7. The CDR3 has 16 residues.

This clonotype was seen only a few times. The V gene is TRBV29-1, the J gene TRBJ2-3, with 8 bases that match TRBD2. From germline, CDR1 is SQVTM and CDR2 ANQGSEA. The J segment lost 3 bases and the V segment lost 6 bases, leaving 11 bases of the junction unmatched. CDR3 length: 15 amino acids. The CDR3 DNA sequence: TGCAGCGTCTCGGGGGGGAGGAGGGGGACAGATACGCAGTATTTT. It specifies CSVSGGRRGTDTQYF.

This clonotype was observed many times. The gene calls are TRBV6-2 or TRBV6-3 and TRBJ1-2; no firm D call. The CDR3 contains 12 residues. Germline CDR1 reads MNHEY; CDR2 reads SVGEGT. Trimming left V 7 bases short and J 5 bases short, with 11 bases between. The CDR3 loop reads CASTQGAYGYTF. CDR3 nucleotide sequence: TGTGCCAGCACCCAAGGAGCGTATGGCTACACCTTC.

V gene TRBV6-1 combines with J gene TRBJ1-2; 7 nucleotides match TRBD1. There are 14 residues in the CDR3. Trimming cost V 7 bases and J 3 bases; bases outside gene matches: 8. CDR1 and CDR2 from the germline V gene are MNHNS and SASEGT. As DNA, the CDR3 is TGTGCCAGCACCCAAGGGGGACAGTACTATGGCTACACCTTC. It specifies CASTQGGQYYGYTF.

This clonotype was detected only a few times. The chain links TRBV20-1 to TRBJ1-4, with 7 bases lining up with TRBD1. The CDR3 is 14 residues long. Germline V lookup: CDR1 DFQATT, CDR2 SNEGSKA (reference sequence). V lost 6 bases, J lost 4 bases, and 8 bases stayed unmatched. This CDR3 is CSAIPGQLNEKLFF. The CDR3 region has the DNA TGCAGTGCAATTCCGGGACAGCTTAATGAAAAACTGTTTTTT.

The chain combines TRBV20-1 with TRBJ1-1; TRBD1 agrees at 9 bases. The CDR3 is made up of 14 amino acids. Germline assignment: CDR1 DFQATT and CDR2 SNEGSKA (reference sequence). V shed 6 bases and J 3 bases; nucleotides not matched to a gene: 8. CDR3 DNA sequence: TGCAGTGCCGCCGGGACAGGGTGGTACACTGAAGCTTTCTTT. Its protein product is CSAAGTGWYTEAFF.

The chain carries TRBV6-2 or TRBV6-3 and TRBJ1-1, with 7 bases lining up with TRBD1. Trimming cost V 5 bases and J 1 base; bases outside gene matches: 7. CDR1 and CDR2 (germline): MNHEY, SVGEGT. CDR3 size: 15 residues. The CDR3 coding sequence is TGTGCCAGCAGTCCTCTCAGGGGGACGAACACTGAAGCTTTCTTT. Translating gives CASSPLRGTNTEAFF.

This clonotype was seen a few times. The J gene is TRBJ1-2, the V gene TRBV12-3 or TRBV12-4, with TRBD1 matching 7 bases. The V gene end was trimmed by 6 bases and the J gene end by 7 bases; junction bases not matched to a gene: 17. This CDR3 has 16 amino acids. This CDR3 is CASSQTPSGGRSGYTF. In DNA form, the CDR3 reads TGTGCCAGCAGCCAGACGCCCTCAGGGGGAAGGTCTGGCTACACCTTC.